Below, one TCR beta chain is given with its context. The data were obtained in a study of T cells expressing NK-cell markers. Following a re-call of the 5' RACE reads, TCRdb has one entry per CDR3 protein and lacks DNA. Reported are around 550,000 distinct CDR3 sequences; the ten largest clones contain under 4.5%. The germline gives CDR1 SGHTA, CDR2 FQGNSA. The CDR3 runs 15 residues. The clonotype originates from a man between 18 and 29 years old in good health. V and J are TRBV7-2 and TRBJ2-5; TCRdb gives TRBD2 as the D gene, but with no DNA this cannot be confirmed. The source material was blood T cells: a sorted CD56 or NKG2C T cell subset, CD4+ or CD8+ T cells, or bulk PBMC T cells (not recorded which). The CDR3 loop is CASSGSGTAQETQYF.